Listed here are 10 T cell receptor beta chains from one sample, sequenced in a study of cytomegalovirus exposure and HLA in healthy donors. The PCR contained 60 Vbeta and 13 Jbeta primers. Libraries were prepared by immunoSEQ multiplex PCR; TCRdb keeps only in-frame clonotypes and omits some of them. In all, the sample yields about 64,000 clones. The sequenced sample was PBMCs. The receptor source for this set is a woman under 30 in good health and CMV-seronegative.

The chain couples TRBV5-1 to TRBJ1-1; possibly TRBD1 for D (5 bases). Germline CDR1 reads SGHRS; CDR2 reads YFSETQ. The ends were cut back, 0 bases at V and 5 bases at J, with 11 bases in the middle. The CDR3 sequence is 14 residues long. The CDR3 nucleotides read TGCGCCAGCAGCTTGGAAGGGGTAACGACTGAAGCTTTCTTT. This sequence encodes CASSLEGVTTEAFF. The full variable domain, rest sourced from reference TRBV5-1 and TRBJ1-1, is KAGVTQTPRYLIKTRGQQVTLSCSPISGHRSVSWYQQTPGQGLQFLFEYFSETQRNKGNFPGRFSGRQFSNSRSEMNVSTLELGDSALYLCASSLEGVTTEAFFGQGTRLTVV.

The J gene is TRBJ2-7, the V gene TRBV27; 11 bases are a match to TRBD2. V was pared by 6 bases and J by 7 bases, with 8 bases of the junction left unmatched. The CDR3 is 14 amino acids. Germline lookup yields CDR1 MNHEY and CDR2 SMNVEV (reference sequence). CDR3 region: CASRRLAGIREQYF. The CDR3 nucleotides read TGTGCCAGCAGGAGACTAGCGGGAATACGGGAGCAGTACTTC.

V usage is TRBV5-4 and J usage is TRBJ1-2; 10 nucleotides match TRBD1. Germline CDR1 SGHNT, CDR2 YYREEE (reference sequence). With 1 base clipped from V and 4 bases from J, the junction kept 16 bases outside the gene matches. The CDR3 covers 19 residues. This chain's CDR3 is CASSLLETGGDGTSYGYTF. DNA for the CDR3: TGTGCCAGCAGCTTGTTGGAGACAGGGGGCGACGGTACTAGCTATGGCTACACCTTC.

The chain uses TRBV5-1 and TRBJ2-5; 7 bases line up with TRBD1. J lost 5 bases, V lost 4 bases, and 5 bases had no gene match. CDR3 length: 13 residues. Germline assignment: CDR1 SGHRS and CDR2 YFSETQ. DNA of the CDR3: TGCGCCAGCAGCCAGGACAGGCCTGAGACCCAGTACTTC. Protein sequence: CASSQDRPETQYF. The complete variable domain, with remaining parts taken from reference TRBV5-1 and TRBJ2-5, reads KAGVTQTPRYLIKTRGQQVTLSCSPISGHRSVSWYQQTPGQGLQFLFEYFSETQRNKGNFPGRFSGRQFSNSRSEMNVSTLELGDSALYLCASSQDRPETQYFGPGTRLLVL.

The CDR3 bases are TGTGCCAGCAGCGCCAATGGACACCGAACGAACACTGAAGCTTTCTTT. Translating gives CASSANGHRTNTEAFF. V gene TRBV9 combines with J gene TRBJ1-1, with D possibly TRBD1 on 5 matching bases. Germline CDR1 is SGDLS and CDR2 is YYNGEE. V dropped 3 bases and J dropped 1 base, with 16 bases sitting between them. CDR3 length: 16 amino acids.

V gene TRBV5-8 combines with J gene TRBJ1-2; 8 bases agree with TRBD1. V was pared by 5 bases and J by 12 bases, with 12 bases of the junction left unmatched. The CDR3 has 13 amino acids. CDR1 and CDR2 (germline): SGHTS, YDEGEE. CDR3 sequence: CASRLTGDIIHTF. The CDR3 nucleotides read TGTGCCAGCAGGCTGACAGGGGACATCATCCACACCTTC. The complete variable domain, with remaining parts taken from reference TRBV5-8 and TRBJ1-2, reads EAGVTQSPTHLIKTRGQQATLRCSPISGHTSVYWYQQALGLGLQFLLWYDEGEERNRGNFPPRFSGRQFPNYSSELNVNALELEDSALYLCASRLTGDIIHTFGSGTRLTVV.

This sequence joins TRBV30 and TRBJ2-7; TRBD2 is a possible D gene (5 bases). This CDR3 has 13 residues. Germline lookup yields CDR1 GTSNPN and CDR2 SVGIG (reference sequence). Trimming removed 7 bases at V and 2 bases at J, with 15 bases between. The CDR3 reads CASRESDPYEQYF. CDR3 DNA: TGTGCCTCCCGGGAAAGTGATCCCTACGAGCAGTACTTC.

Notes on this clone: Different DNA sequences within this sample yield the same CDR3. V usage is TRBV5-6 and J usage is TRBJ1-1; tentative D call: TRBD1 (5 bases). CDR1 is SGHDT and CDR2 is YYEEEE in the germline V gene. The CDR3 is 13 residues long. V lost 3 bases to trimming and J lost 6 bases, with 12 bases between them. The CDR3 DNA is TGTGCCAGCAGCTCCCGGGGGGAGGCTGAAGCTTTCTTT. Its translation: CASSSRGEAEAFF.

This rearrangement joins TRBV19 to TRBJ1-3; possibly TRBD1 for D (6 bases). This CDR3 comprises 15 residues. CDR1 and CDR2 from the germline V gene are LNHDA and SQIVND (reference sequence). V shed 1 base and J shed 0 bases, with 7 bases lying between them. This CDR3 is CASSIGTDSGNTIYF. The CDR3 nucleotides read TGTGCCAGTAGTATAGGGACAGACTCTGGAAACACCATATATTTT.

The chain joins TRBV6-5 to TRBJ1-5; D gene unclear. V was trimmed by 4 bases and J by 4 bases, leaving 17 bases between them. This CDR3 is 16 amino acids long. Germline assignment: CDR1 MNHEY and CDR2 SVGAGI. The CDR3 DNA follows: TGTGCCAGCAGTTTAGCCGGGAGGGTGAGTAATCAGCCCCAGCATTTT. It is translated as CASSLAGRVSNQPQHF.